This T cell receptor beta chain was captured by sequencing in a study of vaccination and CD4 T cells after COVID-19. The treatment is: 10-day PBMC culture with coronavirus spike peptide pools or control peptides (ViraFEST assay). Before the COVID-19 pandemic (2011-2018), CD4+ T cells were obtained from the unexposed donor. The Oncomine TCR Beta short-read assay generated sequence data from the DNA of cultured CD4+ T cells. One entry per CDR3 protein results from TCRdb running MiXCR on the PCR reads. Here the sample spans about 6,400 distinct CDR3 sequences, 48% being singletons. The J segment lost 4 bases and the V segment lost 1 base, leaving 6 bases of the junction unmatched. The CDR3 sequence is 14 residues long. Germline CDR1 is DFQATT and CDR2 is SNEGSKA (reference sequence). This clonotype has a handful of counts. Its antigen is undetermined.

This chain links TRBV20-1 with TRBJ2-5, with 7 nucleotides matching TRBD1. The sequence was obtained from a human donor in good health. The sequenced material came from CD4+ T cells from blood, cultured in vitro. The CDR3 region is CSARGAGGIETQYF. In nucleotides, the CDR3 is TGCAGTGCTAGAGGGGCAGGGGGTATAGAGACCCAGTACTTC.